This T cell receptor beta chain was documented in a study of cytomegalovirus exposure and HLA in healthy donors. The PCR had 60 Vbeta and 13 Jbeta primers. Data came from immunoSEQ multiplex PCR; TCRdb stores just in-frame clones and leaves some out. The data hold approximately 150,000 clones, with roughly 67% observed a single time. Study-wide results and limits: TCR beta chains associated with HLA were, in a later analysis, more clonally expanded than equally common others.

Trimming pared 0 bases from V and 6 bases from J, leaving 15 bases between. Germline-derived CDR1 and CDR2 are LNHNV and YYDKDF (reference sequence). The CDR3 consists of 15 residues. This clone was seen a few times. Its antigen is unknown. The J gene is TRBJ2-7, the V gene TRBV15; maybe TRBD2 (6 bases). The sequence derives from a woman aged 18-29 years in good health and CMV-seropositive. The sample was PBMCs. The CDR3 sequence: CATSREGGVSREQYF. In DNA form, the CDR3 reads TGTGCCACCAGCAGAGAGGGCGGGGTCTCCCGCGAGCAGTACTTC.